This record concerns one T cell receptor (beta chain) sequence. The antigen is undetermined. The length of the CDR3 is 14 residues. Germline lookup yields CDR1 MNHNS and CDR2 SASEGT. Trimming took off 1 base at V and 0 bases at J, with 4 bases between the two ends. This entry is derived from a study of cytomegalovirus exposure and HLA in healthy donors. In the PCR, 60 Vbeta and 13 Jbeta primers were used. In the authors' workflow: Among the unique TCR beta chains that a later analysis counted, about 81 million in all, approximately 12 million were shared. TCRdb's table, derived via immunoSEQ multiplex PCR, lists solely in-frame clones and lacks some. V and J calls plus clone size are reproduced from that table; the DNA served to infer D and trimming. The sample contains about 170,000 clones, around 85% of which appear only once. The study's findings and limits: Rare TCR sequences predominated, though certain public TCRs were found in many donors.

This sequence originates from a boy between 2 and 10 years old in good health and CMV-seronegative. Sequencing was done on a sample of PBMCs. V usage is TRBV6-1 and J usage is TRBJ1-3, with D uncertain. In DNA, the CDR3 is TGTGCCAGCAGTGAAGAATACTCTGGAAACACCATATATTTT. This gives the protein CASSEEYSGNTIYF.